This T cell receptor (beta chain) was retrieved from a study of blood T cell repertoires in COVID-19. Study at large: Acute and convalescent COVID-19 samples came from the United States, Italy and Spain. From T cells, B-cell-depleted T cells, or PBMCs came the material, which was cDNA or gDNA.

Germline V gene sequence: CDR1 SGHNT, CDR2 YYREEE (reference sequence). CDR3 length: 16 residues. After removal of 2 bases from V and 1 base from J, the junction contained 6 bases not matched to a gene. In the authors' methods: For nucleated cells, counts were estimated from reference gene primer amplification. Profiling relied on immunoSEQ multiplex PCR, and the TCRdb table lists in-frame clones only, not all of them. The V and J calls and clone size are taken from that table; D and trimming were inferred from the DNA. This table has roughly 260,000 clones, around 87% appearing once. Sequenced input: peripheral blood. The chain uses TRBV5-4 and TRBJ1-3, with 7 bases identical to TRBD1. This receptor was taken from a woman aged 45-60 years with acute or convalescent COVID-19. The chain's CDR3 is CASSLGGTASGNTIYF. The CDR3, as DNA: TGTGCCAGCAGCTTAGGGGGCACGGCTTCTGGAAACACCATATATTTT.